A selection of T cell receptor beta chains follows, all from one sample in a study of blood T cell repertoires in COVID-19. TCRdb keeps only in-frame clones here, not all; method: immunoSEQ multiplex PCR. Of about 200,000 clones in the sample, around 89% are singletons; the top ten hold around 8.9%. Sequenced material: PBMCs or T cells enriched from blood (not recorded which). These TCRs come from a woman between 18 and 29 years old who had recovered from COVID-19. Each CDR3 is given with its conserved first and last residue. Each record gives: clone size, J gene, D gene, CDR3 length, V gene, CDR3 protein, CDR3 DNA. A D gene is named only where the DNA matches it firmly. Expanded clones are given a class, and other clones once, few, many or no size at all.

>-|TRBJ2-3|TRBD1|17|TRBV19
CASSNRKGGSSTDTQYF
TGTGCCAGTAGTAACCGTAAAGGGGGCTCTAGCACAGATACGCAGTATTTT
>-|TRBJ1-1|TRBD1|14|TRBV19
CASKDRGMAPEAFF
TGTGCCAGTAAGGACAGGGGGATGGCGCCTGAAGCTTTCTTT
>-|TRBJ1-6|TRBD1|14|TRBV2
CASRARQGNSPLHF
TGTGCCAGCAGGGCTCGACAGGGAAATTCACCCCTCCACTTT
>once|TRBJ2-1|-|15|TRBV19
CASSPSSSSYNEQFF
TGTGCCAGTAGTCCCAGTTCTAGCTCCTACAATGAGCAGTTCTTC
>-|TRBJ2-1|-|11|TRBV25-1
CASSLGAEQFF
TGTGCCAGCAGTCTAGGGGCAGAGCAGTTCTTC
>-|TRBJ2-1|-|14|TRBV5-1
CASSRQIQDNEQFF
TGCGCCAGCAGCCGCCAAATACAGGACAATGAGCAGTTCTTC
>-|TRBJ2-7|-|14|TRBV19
CASSTGGGSPEQYF
TGTGCCAGTAGTACGGGCGGAGGATCACCGGAGCAGTACTTC
>-|TRBJ1-6|TRBD1|14|TRBV7-2
CASSVRGGNSPLHF
TGTGCCAGCAGCGTCAGAGGGGGCAATTCACCCCTCCACTTT
>-|TRBJ2-7|TRBD1|15|TRBV19
CASSAGTGGRYEQYF
TGTGCCAGTAGTGCCGGGACAGGGGGAAGGTACGAGCAGTACTTC
>-|TRBJ1-2|TRBD1|14|TRBV5-6
CASRTRTGAHGYTF
TGTGCCAGCAGGACCCGGACAGGGGCCCACGGCTACACCTTC